The 10 T cell receptor beta chains reported below all come from one sample, sequenced in a study of blood T cell repertoires in COVID-19. Generated by immunoSEQ multiplex PCR, the TCRdb table keeps only in-frame clones and is missing some. The sample lists around 100,000 clones; about 80% were seen once. The sequenced sample consisted of peripheral blood. These receptors were collected from a woman of 80 years or more with active or convalescent COVID-19.

The chain recombines TRBV6-6 with TRBJ1-1; 9 positions match TRBD1. Germline V CDR1 and CDR2: MNHNY, SVGAGI (reference sequence). V shed 5 bases and J 3 bases; nucleotides not matched to a gene: 4. The CDR3 totals 14 residues. This CDR3 reads CASSPDRGDTEAFF. The DNA for the CDR3 is TGTGCCAGCAGTCCGGACAGGGGTGACACTGAAGCTTTCTTT.

There are a few counts of this clone. The gene calls are TRBV7-8 and TRBJ1-2; 9 bases are a match to TRBD1. V lost 2 bases, J lost 6 bases, and 7 bases stayed unmatched. In germline, CDR1 is SGHVS, CDR2 FQNEAQ. The CDR3 is made up of 15 amino acids. CDR3 DNA: TGTGCCAGCAGCTTACCCGGGACAGGGCTAAATGGCTACACCTTC. This encodes CASSLPGTGLNGYTF.

The chain carries TRBV4-1 and TRBJ1-1, with 10 bases aligning to TRBD1. V trimming: 3 bases; J trimming: 3 bases; junction bases outside the gene matches: 4. The CDR3 is 15 amino acids. Per the germline V gene, CDR1 is MGHRA and CDR2 is YSYEKL. The CDR3: CASSQTGTGDTEAFF. In nucleotides, the CDR3 is TGCGCCAGCAGCCAGACCGGGACAGGGGACACTGAAGCTTTCTTT.

This clone was observed a single time. The V call is TRBV19, the J call TRBJ2-1; D unclear. CDR1 LNHDA and CDR2 SQIVND come from the germline V gene (reference sequence). This CDR3 spans 12 amino acids. V gave up 6 bases and J gave up 9 bases, with 12 bases separating them. Here the CDR3 reads CASRRLSGEQFF. The CDR3 nucleotides read TGTGCCAGTAGACGCCTTAGTGGTGAGCAGTTCTTC.

The gene calls are TRBV28 and TRBJ1-4; D may be TRBD1 (6 bases). The V end lost 6 bases, the J end lost 4 bases, and 12 bases lay between the germline ends. The CDR3 is 14 residues long. From germline, CDR1 is MDHEN and CDR2 SYDVKM. The CDR3 DNA reads as TGTGCCAGCAGGTCGACAGGAGTTAATGAAAAACTGTTTTTT. This sequence encodes CASRSTGVNEKLFF.

V and J are TRBV9 and TRBJ1-4; no clear D gene. The CDR3 loop spans 15 amino acids. CDR1 SGDLS and CDR2 YYNGEE come from the germline V gene. Deletions cut 4 bases from V and 8 bases from J, with 18 bases between. Here the CDR3 reads CASSPAEGLREKLFF. The CDR3 DNA sequence: TGTGCCAGCAGCCCCGCGGAGGGCCTTAGGGAAAAACTGTTTTTT. The variable domain in full, completed from reference TRBV9 and TRBJ1-4, reads DSGVTQTPKHLITATGQRVTLRCSPRSGDLSVYWYQQSLDQGLQFLIQYYNGEERAKGNILERFSAQQFPDLHSELNLSSLELGDSALYFCASSPAEGLREKLFFGSGTQLSVL.

This chain links TRBV3-1 (or the pseudogene TRBV3-2) with TRBJ1-1, with D unclear. Germline V CDR1 and CDR2: LGHDT, YNNKEL (reference sequence). CDR3 size: 15 residues. V was pared by 0 bases and J by 4 bases, with 12 bases between. The CDR3 sequence: CASSQDRIPGTEAFF. CDR3 nucleotide sequence: TGTGCCAGCAGCCAAGATAGGATCCCGGGCACTGAAGCTTTCTTT.

The chain links TRBV28 to TRBJ1-3, with D unclear. V was clipped by 6 bases and J by 0 bases, with 12 bases between them. Germline assignment: CDR1 MDHEN and CDR2 SYDVKM. The CDR3 has 15 residues. The CDR3 nucleotides are TGTGCCAGCAGCCCCCCACCTAACTCTGGAAACACCATATATTTT. Protein product: CASSPPPNSGNTIYF.

This clone appeared once. This chain connects TRBV7-3 to TRBJ1-1, with 10 bases aligning to TRBD1. Germline CDR1 is SGHTA and CDR2 is FQGTGA. Trimming cost V 1 base and J 4 bases; bases outside gene matches: 3. The CDR3 runs 15 residues. CDR3 residues: CASSLMGQGSTEAFF. The CDR3 coding sequence is TGTGCCAGCAGCTTAATGGGACAGGGGTCCACTGAAGCTTTCTTT.

V gene TRBV28 combines with J gene TRBJ1-2; no clear D gene. The CDR3 is made up of 15 amino acids. The V and J ends lost 2 bases and 0 bases respectively, with 10 bases between them. The germline CDR1 and CDR2 sequences are MDHEN and SYDVKM. The CDR3 is CASSLGQYSNYGYTF. The DNA of the CDR3 is TGTGCCAGCAGTTTAGGGCAGTATTCTAACTATGGCTACACCTTC.